This T cell receptor beta chain was recovered during a study of T cell responses to AZD1222 COVID-19 vaccine (dated by TCRdb to about 2021). Regarding the study in general: A total of 233 trial participants underwent TCR sequencing, of whom nearly 210 had received two doses of AZD1222 and around 25 had received two doses of the MenACWY control vaccine. Trial participants were enrolled by age into subgroups of 18-55, 56-69 and 70-plus years, and approximately 150, 30 and 60 TCR-sequenced participants, respectively, were included in these subgroups.

The CDR3 regions of human TCRbeta chains were analyzed by immunosequencing. As for the authors' bioinformatics: Repertoire TCRs were checked for matches against a reference library of SARS-CoV-2-specific TCRs that had been generated using the MIRA antigen-specificity platform. Breadth was defined as the fraction of unique TCRs that were SARS-CoV-2-associated, and depth was defined as the fraction of total T cells that were SARS-CoV-2-associated. Using the MIRA data, each spike-specific TCR was mapped to the spike region that the TCR reacts to and placed in a CD4 or CD8 class. Log10-transformed breadth and depth values were compared by one-way ANOVA with Sidak's multiple comparisons tests. TCRdb re-hosts the immuneACCESS table, in-frame sequences only. Its copies lack some clones; in the studies checked, an unresolved V gene accounts for under half of them, and the cause for the rest is not known. The DNA gave D and trimming, while V, J and clone size come from that table. This sample is represented by 110,000 or so clones; approximately 89% of them were singletons. The ten largest account for about 3.3% of the sample.

Worth noting for this clone: This receptor's antigen is unknown. Within one base of it there is no much larger clone, and no base qualities were kept.

Paper-wide results and their limitations: Conclusions about previously exposed vaccinees are limited because only a handful of AZD1222 recipients were SARS-CoV-2 seropositive at baseline. Epitopes outside the regions mutated in the B.1.351 and B.1.1.7 variants were reportedly recognized by nearly half of the unique spike-specific TCRs. Because no day 14 peak-response samples were available, repertoires were characterized only after the peak T cell response. The 56-69-year group was small, and its depth increase did not reach significance, likely because of low power. After two AZD1222 doses, spike-specific TCR breadth and depth were significantly higher than at day 0 and than in MenACWY recipients. Most participants were white British and females outnumbered males, and the authors suggested that clonal diversity may have been underestimated. Vaccine-associated CD4 TCRs spanned the whole spike protein, with dominant responses in regions 160-218 and 743-854.

The CDR3 has 16 amino acids, counting the end cysteine and phenylalanine. The read is trimmed to its CDR3 DNA, 48 bases read in frame from base 1. Here V drops 2 bases and J drops 4 bases, and the junction holds 11 bases not matched to any gene. CDR1 and CDR2 were assigned from the germline V gene as SGDLS and YYNGEE. The sample's time point, from its label and the paper: baseline before first vaccination. This specimen's treatment or condition label, interpreted: meningococcal conjugate vaccine given as trial control. Vaccinee samples were obtained from the UK trials COV001 and COV002, which included a single-blind randomized controlled phase 2/3 trial of AZD1222 (ChAdOx1 nCoV-19) in healthy adults. For TCRbeta chain sequencing, PBMC samples from trial participants were taken at day 0 and at day 28 after the second dose.

The chain is assembled from TRBV9 and TRBJ2-5, with TRBD1 matching 7 junction bases. The source material was peripheral blood, sampled on day 0 of MenACWY control vaccination. The clonotype comes from an adult in good health. This receptor carries the CDR3 CASSVWGRGLGETQYF. The sequenced DNA is TGTGCCAGCAGCGTGTGGGGTAGGGGGCTTGGAGAGACCCAGTACTTC.